Following are 23 T cell receptor beta chains from one sample sequenced in a study of T cell responses to AZD1222 COVID-19 vaccine. Profiled with immunoSEQ multiplex PCR; TCRdb holds only in-frame clones, not every one. The sample carries about 180,000 clones, approximately 94% recorded once. Specimen: peripheral blood, collected on day 0 of AZD1222 vaccination. These receptors were obtained from an adult in good health.

The genes are TRBV5-5 and TRBJ1-3; D is unresolved. Germline V lookup: CDR1 SGHKS, CDR2 YYEKEE (reference sequence). Trimming pared 6 bases from V and 0 bases from J, leaving 10 bases between. The CDR3 contains 14 residues. CDR3 sequence reads: CASTRAVSGNTIYF. The CDR3 bases are TGTGCCAGCACTCGAGCGGTCTCTGGAAACACCATATATTTT.

The rearrangement links TRBV10-3 to TRBJ1-5; 7 bases align to TRBD1. CDR1 is ENHRY, CDR2 SYGVKD, per germline. Trimming took 4 bases from V and 4 from J; bases not matched to a gene: 7. This CDR3 has 15 amino acids. In DNA, the CDR3 is TGTGCCATCAGTGCTGAGGGACAGAATAATCAGCCCCAGCATTTT. The encoded protein is CAISAEGQNNQPQHF.

V is TRBV5-1 and J is TRBJ2-7, with TRBD1 as a possible D gene (6 bases). Germline lookup yields CDR1 SGHRS and CDR2 YFSETQ. The CDR3 spans 14 residues. V was shortened by 1 base and J by 1 base, with 9 bases between the two germline ends. CDR3: CASSLTGKSYEQYF. CDR3 bases: TGCGCCAGCAGCTTGACAGGGAAGTCCTACGAGCAGTACTTC. Drawing the rest from reference TRBV5-1 and TRBJ2-7, the complete variable domain is KAGVTQTPRYLIKTRGQQVTLSCSPISGHRSVSWYQQTPGQGLQFLFEYFSETQRNKGNFPGRFSGRQFSNSRSEMNVSTLELGDSALYLCASSLTGKSYEQYFGPGTRLTVT.

The rearrangement uses TRBV11-2 and TRBJ2-1; no clear D gene. V was clipped by 3 bases and J by 0 bases, with 12 bases between them. The length of the CDR3 is 16 residues. Germline V gene data show CDR1 as SGHAT and CDR2 as FQNNGV. The CDR3 nucleotides read TGTGCCAGCAGCTTGCGAAGCGATAGCTCCTACAATGAGCAGTTCTTC. Its translation is CASSLRSDSSYNEQFF.

The chain carries TRBV6-1 and TRBJ2-7; tentatively, D is TRBD2 (5 bases). CDR3 length equals 14 residues. CDR1 and CDR2 from the germline V gene are MNHNS and SASEGT. The germline V and J ends were trimmed by 3 bases and 0 bases, with 9 bases remaining between them. The DNA for the CDR3 is TGTGCCAGCAGTGAGGAGGTTAGCTCCTACGAGCAGTACTTC. Its protein product is CASSEEVSSYEQYF.

This chain uses TRBV7-9 with TRBJ1-2; D not resolved. Looked up from germline, CDR1 is SEHNR and CDR2 is FQNEAQ (reference sequence). The CDR3 loop spans 12 amino acids. V was pared by 3 bases and J by 1 base, with 3 bases between. The CDR3 region is CASSFSNYGYTF. Here the CDR3 DNA reads TGTGCCAGCAGCTTTAGTAACTATGGCTACACCTTC.

The V call is TRBV20-1, the J call TRBJ1-5, with D tentatively TRBD1 (5 bases). Germline values: CDR1 DFQATT, CDR2 SNEGSKA (reference sequence). The CDR3 is 14 amino acids. V shed 3 bases and J shed 4 bases, with 13 bases lying between them. The chain's CDR3 is CSASYGTENQPQHF. The CDR3 nucleotides read TGCAGTGCTAGTTATGGGACGGAGAATCAGCCCCAGCATTTT.

This rearrangement joins TRBV10-3 to TRBJ2-7; 11 nucleotides match TRBD2. V was pared by 3 bases and J by 6 bases, with 4 bases of the junction left unmatched. There are 14 residues in the CDR3. The germline CDR1 and CDR2 sequences are ENHRY and SYGVKD. CDR3 amino acids: CAISDGTSGIEQYF. CDR3 DNA sequence: TGTGCCATCAGTGATGGGACTAGCGGAATCGAGCAGTACTTC.

The chain uses TRBV6-5 and TRBJ1-2; TRBD1 might be the D (5 bases). This CDR3 region has 15 residues. CDR1 is MNHEY and CDR2 is SVGAGI in the germline V gene. Trimming removed 4 bases from V and 8 bases from J, with 20 bases in between. The chain's CDR3 is CASSSHEGRVNGYTF. CDR3 in DNA: TGTGCCAGCAGTTCTCACGAGGGGCGAGTGAACGGCTACACCTTC.

There are a few counts of this clone. This chain connects TRBV6-5 to TRBJ2-7, with D perhaps matching TRBD2 (5 bases). The CDR3 is made up of 14 amino acids. The V end was cut by 6 bases, the J end by 5 bases, with 17 bases between. Germline V gene data show CDR1 as MNHEY and CDR2 as SVGAGI. CDR3 loop: CASSLIGGIDEQYF. The DNA of the CDR3 is TGTGCCAGCAGCCTCATCGGAGGTATCGACGAGCAGTACTTC.

The chain joins TRBV15 to TRBJ1-2; D is unresolved. This CDR3 comprises 15 residues. The V gene's germline CDR1 is LNHNV and CDR2 YYDKDF (reference sequence). Trimming took 8 bases from V and 4 from J, leaving 20 bases between them. The CDR3 coding sequence is TGTGCCACCCGGGGAGGGAGGGAAGGACGCTATGGCTACACCTTC. This sequence encodes CATRGGREGRYGYTF.

The rearrangement joins TRBV14 to TRBJ1-1; a weak D match, TRBD1 (6 bases). Germline loops: CDR1 SGHDN, CDR2 FVKESK. V was clipped by 1 base and J by 4 bases, with 7 bases between them. The CDR3 spans 13 residues. The CDR3 loop reads CASSQVRGTEAFF. CDR3 coding DNA: TGTGCCAGCAGCCAAGTCAGGGGCACTGAAGCTTTCTTT.

This chain joins TRBV11-2 and TRBJ2-1, with TRBD2 identical over 7 bases. The length of the CDR3 is 14 residues. Germline trimming cut 5 bases from V and 7 bases from J; bases unmatched to any gene: 8. The V gene's germline CDR1 is SGHAT and CDR2 FQNNGV. The CDR3 coding sequence is TGTGCCAGCAGCCGTCTGGCTAGCGGAAATGAGCAGTTCTTC. Its protein product is CASSRLASGNEQFF.

The chain employs TRBV19 and TRBJ1-6; D is unresolved. This CDR3 has 14 amino acids. CDR1 and CDR2 (germline): LNHDA, SQIVND (reference sequence). V shed 3 bases and J shed 12 bases, with 15 bases lying between them. Here the CDR3 DNA reads TGTGCCAGTAGTATCGGACCGATCCTGGGACCCCTCCACTTT. This translates into CASSIGPILGPLHF.

A few counts support this clone. The V and J genes are TRBV6-5 and TRBJ1-2; no reliable D call. This CDR3 spans 15 amino acids. Looked up from germline, CDR1 is MNHEY and CDR2 is SVGAGI. The V end lost 0 bases, the J end lost 0 bases, and 8 bases lay between the germline ends. The CDR3 is CASSYSTGANYGYTF. In nucleotides, the CDR3 is TGTGCCAGCAGTTACTCGACGGGCGCTAACTATGGCTACACCTTC.

The J gene is TRBJ2-2, the V gene TRBV19; TRBD2 agrees at 8 bases. The CDR3 is 15 residues long. Germline CDR1 and CDR2: LNHDA and SQIVND (reference sequence). J gave up 0 bases and V 6 bases, and 3 bases lay outside the gene matches. The CDR3 reads CASRKRGSNTGELFF. CDR3 DNA sequence: TGTGCCAGTAGAAAGCGGGGGTCGAACACCGGGGAGCTGTTTTTT.

This clone has only a few counts. The chain has TRBV5-4 and TRBJ2-7, with TRBD1 identical over 8 bases. Germline CDR1 SGHNT, CDR2 YYREEE (reference sequence). This CDR3 has 13 residues. Trimming took 4 bases from V and 2 from J; bases not matched to a gene: 2. In DNA form, the CDR3 reads TGTGCCAGCAGCGCGGACAGGGCCTACGAGCAGTACTTC. Translating it yields CASSADRAYEQYF.

This chain uses TRBV18 with TRBJ2-3; 11 bases fit TRBD2. V lost 6 bases and J lost 3; bases outside the gene matches: 14. The length of the CDR3 is 18 residues. The germline V gene encodes CDR1 KGHSH and CDR2 LQKENI. CDR3 nucleotide sequence: TGTGCCAGCTCGCTCAGGACCCAACTAGCGGGAGAAACAGATACGCAGTATTTT. As protein: CASSLRTQLAGETDTQYF.

This clone was seen once. The rearrangement joins TRBV6-2 or TRBV6-3 to TRBJ2-5; 9 bases agree with TRBD2. V shed 3 bases and J 5 bases; nucleotides not matched to a gene: 4. Germline CDR1 is MNHEY and CDR2 is SVGEGT. The CDR3 runs 14 residues. The CDR3: CASSYSGRGETQYF. In nucleotides, the CDR3 is TGTGCCAGCAGTTATAGCGGGAGAGGTGAGACCCAGTACTTC.

The chain couples TRBV2 to TRBJ1-1, with D tentatively TRBD1 (6 bases). The V end lost 5 bases, the J end lost 1 base, and 8 bases lay between the germline ends. The CDR3 totals 13 residues. Germline CDR1 is SNHLY and CDR2 is FYNNEI. Here the CDR3 DNA reads TGTGCCAGCAGTCGGGACACGAACACTGAAGCTTTCTTT. This encodes CASSRDTNTEAFF.

The J gene is TRBJ1-2, the V gene TRBV29-1; 9 nucleotides line up with TRBD1. With V trimmed by 0 bases and J by 5 bases, 4 bases remained unmatched. CDR1 and CDR2 (germline): SQVTM, ANQGSEA. The CDR3 totals 14 residues. The CDR3 spells CSVEDGGQGYGYTF. The CDR3 region has the DNA TGCAGCGTTGAAGATGGGGGACAGGGATATGGCTACACCTTC.

The chain uses TRBV7-9 and TRBJ1-1; unclear D gene. The CDR3 spans 14 residues. Germline CDR1 SEHNR, CDR2 FQNEAQ (reference sequence). The V end was cut by 1 base, the J end by 4 bases, with 10 bases between. CDR3 nucleotide sequence: TGTGCCAGCAGCTTAGTTTGGGCCCCCACTGAAGCTTTCTTT. This sequence encodes CASSLVWAPTEAFF.

The chain carries TRBV19 and TRBJ2-7; 12 bases are a match to TRBD2. The CDR3 covers 15 residues. Trimming removed 4 bases from V and 3 bases from J; junction bases left unmatched: 4. CDR1 LNHDA and CDR2 SQIVND come from the germline V gene (reference sequence). In DNA, the CDR3 is TGTGCCAGTAGTAGACTAGCGGGAGTCCACTACGAGCAGTACTTC. It yields the protein CASSRLAGVHYEQYF. Complete variable domain (other parts from reference TRBV19 and TRBJ2-7): DGGITQSPKYLFRKEGQNVTLSCEQNLNHDAMYWYRQDPGQGLRLIYYSQIVNDFQKGDIAEGYSVSREKKESFPLTVTSAQKNPTAFYLCASSRLAGVHYEQYFGPGTRLTVT.